This TCR beta chain was documented in a study of T-cell memory formation after mild COVID-19. Germline V lookup: CDR1 MGHRA, CDR2 YSYEKL. CDR3 size: 13 residues. Trimming cost V 4 bases and J 4 bases; bases outside gene matches: 4. Using its own MiXCR run on the 5' RACE reads, TCRdb lists one record per CDR3 protein. The table lists 190,000 or so distinct CDR3 sequences, roughly 23% of them singletons, with about 21% in the top ten. The chain uses TRBV4-1 and TRBJ2-7, with TRBD1 identical over 7 bases. Sequencing used PBMCs or a T cell subset sorted from them (not recorded which). This clonotype was sampled from an adult woman who had mild COVID-19 (a few samples of this study predate the infection). Cell type and time point are not known. DNA for the CDR3: TGCGCCAGCAGCCGCATACAGGGGTACGAGCAGTACTTC. It translates to CASSRIQGYEQYF.